A selection of T cell receptor beta chains follows, all from one sample in a study of blood T cell repertoires in COVID-19. Profiled with immunoSEQ multiplex PCR; TCRdb holds only in-frame clones, not every one. The table includes approximately 200,000 clones, approximately 80% detected once. Sample: peripheral blood. The receptor set was obtained from a woman in her fifties or sixties with acute or convalescent COVID-19. Both conserved end residues are part of each CDR3. The order of the fields is J gene, D gene, clone size, V gene, CDR3 protein, CDR3 DNA. A D gene is named only where the DNA matches it firmly. Not all rows give a size; the values are once, few, many and, for expanded clones, a class.

TRBJ2-7 NA NA TRBV6-1 CASSSPDRAYEQYF TGTGCCAGCAGTTCCCCCGACAGAGCCTACGAGCAGTACTTC
TRBJ1-5 NA NA TRBV7-8 CASSPVRSNQPQHF TGTGCCAGCAGCCCCGTTCGTAGCAATCAGCCCCAGCATTTT
TRBJ2-2 TRBD1 NA TRBV28 CASSPWTGGVLNTGELFF TGTGCCAGCAGTCCTTGGACAGGGGGCGTTTTGAACACCGGGGAGCTGTTTTTT
TRBJ2-1 TRBD2 NA TRBV24-1 CATSDRTSGERDEQFF TGTGCCACCAGTGACCGGACTAGCGGGGAAAGGGATGAGCAGTTCTTC
TRBJ2-2 NA NA TRBV4-3 CASSPLQGPNTGELFF TGCGCCAGCAGCCCGTTACAGGGACCAAACACCGGGGAGCTGTTTTTT
TRBJ1-1 TRBD1 NA TRBV19 CASSSGQGRANTEAFF TGTGCCAGTAGTAGCGGACAGGGTAGGGCGAACACTGAAGCTTTCTTT
TRBJ1-2 TRBD1 NA TRBV7-6 CASSPTLTGNGYTF TGTGCCAGCAGCCCCACCCTGACAGGGAACGGCTACACCTTC
TRBJ2-7 NA NA TRBV7-9 CASSLGGGFLEQYF TGTGCCAGCAGCTTAGGGGGAGGATTTCTCGAGCAGTACTTC
TRBJ1-2 NA NA TRBV18 CASSPSGGEGSAYGYTF TGTGCCAGCTCACCTTCCGGAGGGGAAGGGTCTGCGTATGGCTACACCTTC
TRBJ1-1 NA once TRBV2 CASTYQGNTEAFF TGTGCCAGCACGTATCAGGGGAACACTGAAGCTTTCTTT
TRBJ1-6 TRBD1 NA TRBV6-5 CASSTGTENSPLHF TGTGCCAGTTCCACCGGGACAGAGAATTCACCCCTCCACTTT
TRBJ1-2 NA few TRBV5-6 CASNSWTEPNYGYTF TGTGCCAGCAACTCTTGGACAGAGCCGAACTATGGCTACACCTTC
TRBJ1-2 NA NA TRBV19 CASRSANYGYTF TGTGCCAGTAGATCGGCTAACTATGGCTACACCTTC
TRBJ1-1 NA NA TRBV24-1 CATSDSRGLNTEAFF TGTGCCACCAGTGATTCTCGGGGTTTGAACACTGAAGCTTTCTTT
TRBJ2-1 NA once TRBV6-6 CASSYRGRENEQFF TGTGCCAGCAGTTACCGCGGACGGGAGAATGAGCAGTTCTTC
TRBJ2-7 TRBD1 few TRBV5-1 CASSYLGQADEQYF TGCGCCAGCAGTTACCTTGGACAGGCCGACGAGCAGTACTTC
TRBJ2-3 NA NA TRBV6-2/TRBV6-3 CASSGKGGRTTDTQYF TGTGCCAGCAGTGGGAAGGGCGGGCGAACAACAGATACGCAGTATTTT
TRBJ2-5 TRBD2 NA TRBV3-1/TRBV3-2 CASSRSRGGRSTLETQYF TGTGCCAGCAGCCGCTCCCGGGGCGGGAGGTCAACGTTGGAGACCCAGTACTTC
TRBJ2-1 NA NA TRBV3-1/TRBV3-2 CASRLGLTGDEQFF TGTGCCAGCAGGCTTGGACTTACCGGCGATGAGCAGTTCTTC
TRBJ1-6 NA NA TRBV19 CATQRDIYNSPLHF TGTGCCACCCAACGGGACATCTATAATTCACCCCTCCACTTT
TRBJ1-2 NA NA TRBV6-5 CASSFGWGDYGYTF TGTGCCAGCAGCTTCGGGTGGGGGGACTATGGCTACACCTTC
TRBJ2-1 TRBD2 NA TRBV5-1 CASEVSGGPYNEQFF TGCGCCAGTGAAGTTAGCGGGGGCCCCTACAATGAGCAGTTCTTC
TRBJ2-1 TRBD1 NA TRBV9 CASSAGTGLSNEQFF TGTGCCAGCAGCGCAGGGACAGGACTTAGCAATGAGCAGTTCTTC
TRBJ2-2 TRBD1 few TRBV29-1 CSVATGGNTGELFF TGCAGCGTGGCTACAGGGGGTAACACCGGGGAGCTGTTTTTT
TRBJ1-6 NA NA TRBV6-5 CASSTLGHPKSPLHF TGTGCCAGCAGTACCCTGGGACACCCTAAATCACCCCTCCACTTT
TRBJ1-4 NA NA TRBV7-9 CASSGTGTNEKLFF TGTGCCAGCAGCGGCACAGGAACTAATGAAAAACTGTTTTTT
TRBJ1-4 NA NA TRBV28 CASSLRGGPANEKLFF TGTGCCAGCAGTTTAAGGGGGGGGCCGGCTAATGAAAAACTGTTTTTT
TRBJ1-2 TRBD1 once TRBV28 CASSNSGTGFGAYGYTF TGTGCCAGCTCTAATTCCGGGACAGGGTTTGGGGCCTATGGCTACACCTTC
TRBJ1-5 NA NA TRBV6-6 CASSRGGPNQPQHF TGTGCCAGCAGCCGGGGGGGCCCCAATCAGCCCCAGCATTTT
TRBJ1-1 NA few TRBV2 CASRGDMGNTEAFF TGTGCCAGCAGGGGGGACATGGGGAACACTGAAGCTTTCTTT
TRBJ2-6 TRBD1 NA TRBV5-4 CASSLQGAGANVLTF TGTGCCAGCAGCTTACAGGGGGCTGGGGCCAACGTCCTGACTTTC
TRBJ2-2 NA NA TRBV19 CASSFQGHTGELFF TGTGCCAGTAGTTTCCAGGGTCACACCGGGGAGCTGTTTTTT
TRBJ1-5 NA NA TRBV18 CASSPSRGENQPQHF TGTGCCAGCTCACCAAGCCGGGGTGAGAATCAGCCCCAGCATTTT
TRBJ2-7 NA few TRBV6-6 CASSYGRIYEQYF TGTGCCAGCAGTTACGGGCGTATCTACGAGCAGTACTTC
TRBJ1-1 NA NA TRBV25-1 CASSHSKNTEAFF TGTGCCAGCAGCCACAGCAAGAACACTGAAGCTTTCTTT
TRBJ2-4 TRBD1 NA TRBV6-1 CASSELSGTGVAKNIQYF TGTGCCAGCAGTGAATTATCCGGGACAGGGGTCGCCAAAAACATTCAGTACTTC
TRBJ1-6 TRBD1 few TRBV19 CASSIEYRDRPNSPLHF TGTGCCAGTAGTATAGAATATCGGGACAGACCTAATTCACCCCTCCACTTT
TRBJ1-4 NA NA TRBV5-6 CASSLVATNEKLFF TGTGCCAGCAGCTTGGTAGCAACTAATGAAAAACTGTTTTTT
TRBJ2-7 NA NA TRBV30 CAWNTPTHYSGYEQYF TGTGCCTGGAATACACCAACCCATTATTCGGGCTACGAGCAGTACTTC
TRBJ2-7 NA few TRBV2 CASSEGGTYEQYF TGTGCCAGCAGCGAGGGCGGAACTTACGAGCAGTACTTC
TRBJ2-7 TRBD1 NA TRBV19 CASRAGTGVSYEQYF TGTGCCAGCCGTGCCGGGACAGGGGTCTCCTACGAGCAGTACTTC
TRBJ2-3 NA few TRBV29-1 CSVHPGTDTQYF TGCAGCGTGCACCCGGGGACAGATACGCAGTATTTT
TRBJ1-4 NA NA TRBV2 CASSGTSNEKLFF TGTGCCAGCAGTGGGACAAGCAATGAAAAACTGTTTTTT
TRBJ2-7 NA NA TRBV5-1 CASSLEWRTSYEQYF TGCGCCAGCAGCTTGGAATGGCGGACTTCCTACGAGCAGTACTTC
TRBJ2-5 TRBD2 NA TRBV4-1 CASSRRVLMPSGGEAQYF TGCGCCAGCAGCCGAAGGGTCCTAATGCCTAGCGGGGGGGAGGCCCAGTACTTC
TRBJ2-1 NA NA TRBV6-4 CASSLGLGPAYNNEQFF TGTGCCAGCAGCCTGGGGTTGGGGCCGGCTTATAACAATGAGCAGTTCTTC